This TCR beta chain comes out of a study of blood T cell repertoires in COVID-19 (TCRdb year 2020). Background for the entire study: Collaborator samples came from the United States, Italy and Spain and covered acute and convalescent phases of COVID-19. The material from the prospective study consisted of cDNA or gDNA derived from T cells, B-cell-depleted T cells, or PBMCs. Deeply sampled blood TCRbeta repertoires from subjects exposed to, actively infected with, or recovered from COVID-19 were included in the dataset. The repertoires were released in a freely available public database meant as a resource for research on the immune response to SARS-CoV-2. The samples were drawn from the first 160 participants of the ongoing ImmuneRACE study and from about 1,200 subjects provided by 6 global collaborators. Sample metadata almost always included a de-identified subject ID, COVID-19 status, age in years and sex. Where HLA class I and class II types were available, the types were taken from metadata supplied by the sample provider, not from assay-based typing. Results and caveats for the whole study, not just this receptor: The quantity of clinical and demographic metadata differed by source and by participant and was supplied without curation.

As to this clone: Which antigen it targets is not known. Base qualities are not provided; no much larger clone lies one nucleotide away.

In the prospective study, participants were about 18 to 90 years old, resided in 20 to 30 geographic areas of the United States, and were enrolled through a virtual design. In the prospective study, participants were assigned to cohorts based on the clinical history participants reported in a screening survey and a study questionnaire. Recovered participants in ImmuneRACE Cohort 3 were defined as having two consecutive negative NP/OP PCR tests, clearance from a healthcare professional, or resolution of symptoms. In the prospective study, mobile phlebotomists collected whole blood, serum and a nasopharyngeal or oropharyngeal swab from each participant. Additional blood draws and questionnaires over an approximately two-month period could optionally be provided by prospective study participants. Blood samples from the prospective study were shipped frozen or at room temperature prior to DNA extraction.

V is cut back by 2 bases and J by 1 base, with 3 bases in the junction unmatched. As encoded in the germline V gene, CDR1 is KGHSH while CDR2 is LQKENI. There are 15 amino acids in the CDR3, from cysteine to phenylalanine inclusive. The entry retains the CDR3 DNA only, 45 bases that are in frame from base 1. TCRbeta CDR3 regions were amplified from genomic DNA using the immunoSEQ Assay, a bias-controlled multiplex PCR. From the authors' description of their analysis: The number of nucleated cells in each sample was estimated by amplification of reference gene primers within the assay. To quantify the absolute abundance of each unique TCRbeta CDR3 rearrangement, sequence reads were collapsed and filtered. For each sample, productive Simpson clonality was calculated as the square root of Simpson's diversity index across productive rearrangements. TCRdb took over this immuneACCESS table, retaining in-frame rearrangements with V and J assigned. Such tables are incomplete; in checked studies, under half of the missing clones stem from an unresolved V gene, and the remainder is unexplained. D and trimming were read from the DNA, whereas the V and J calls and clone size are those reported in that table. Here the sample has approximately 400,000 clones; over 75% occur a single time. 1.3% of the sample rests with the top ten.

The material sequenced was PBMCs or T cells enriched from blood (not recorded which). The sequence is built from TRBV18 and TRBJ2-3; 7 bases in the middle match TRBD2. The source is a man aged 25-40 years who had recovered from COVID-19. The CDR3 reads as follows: CASSPTSGGTDTQYF. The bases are TGTGCCAGCTCACCAACAAGCGGGGGCACAGATACGCAGTATTTT.